A single sample gave rise to the 12 T cell receptor beta chains below, sequenced in a study of blood T cell repertoires in COVID-19. The method was immunoSEQ multiplex PCR; TCRdb's version includes in-frame clones alone and lacks a portion of them. The sample includes 65,000 to 75,000 clones, approximately 91% of them seen just once. The sample taken for sequencing was peripheral blood. The receptors stem from a human donor with active COVID-19. The donor label of this sample is uncertain.

The rearrangement links TRBV10-1 to TRBJ2-3; the match to TRBD1 covers 8 bases. Germline values: CDR1 WNHNN, CDR2 SYGVQD (reference sequence). J was trimmed by 5 bases and V by 5 bases; bases with no gene match: 9. The CDR3 is 15 residues long. The CDR3 spells CASSPGTGDIDTQYF. The DNA for the CDR3 is TGCGCCAGCAGTCCCGGGACAGGAGATATAGATACGCAGTATTTT.

The chain recombines TRBV28 with TRBJ1-5, with 7 bases that match TRBD1. The CDR3 has 14 amino acids. The germline gives CDR1 MDHEN, CDR2 SYDVKM. The J segment lost 6 bases and the V segment lost 8 bases, leaving 10 bases of the junction unmatched. The CDR3 DNA reads as TGTGCCAGCGGGCAACAGGGGAACGGTCAGCCCCAGCATTTT. Its protein is CASGQQGNGQPQHF.

The chain combines TRBV4-3 with TRBJ2-1; 7 bases are shared with TRBD2. V shed 1 base and J 6 bases; nucleotides not matched to a gene: 9. This CDR3 region has 16 residues. Looked up from germline, CDR1 is LGHNA and CDR2 is YSLEER. As DNA, the CDR3 is TGCGCCAGCAGCCAAGGCGGAAGCGGGGAAACCAATGAGCAGTTCTTC. Translating gives CASSQGGSGETNEQFF.

This clone was picked up one time. The V call is TRBV5-1, the J call TRBJ1-1; tentatively, D is TRBD1 (6 bases). V was trimmed by 7 bases and J by 7 bases, leaving 20 bases between them. The CDR3 is 14 residues long. The germline V gene encodes CDR1 SGHRS and CDR2 YFSETQ. Here the CDR3 DNA reads TGCGCCAGCCGAGGGGGTGGGGGCGCTCGTGAAGCTTTCTTT. It yields the protein CASRGGGGAREAFF.

V gene TRBV7-9 combines with J gene TRBJ2-7; weak D call: TRBD2 (7 bases). V gave up 3 bases and J gave up 7 bases, with 16 bases separating them. Germline assignment: CDR1 SEHNR and CDR2 FQNEAQ (reference sequence). The CDR3 covers 14 residues. The CDR3 DNA is TGTGCCAGCAGCTTTTTATCGGGGGGCAGTGAGCAGTACTTC. As protein: CASSFLSGGSEQYF.

The rearrangement joins TRBV24-1 to TRBJ2-7, with TRBD2 matching 8 bases. J lost 2 bases, V lost 3 bases, and 14 bases had no gene match. This CDR3 region has 18 residues. In germline, CDR1 is KGHDR, CDR2 SFDVKD. CDR3: CATSDANPRSGTPYEQYF. The DNA for the CDR3 is TGTGCCACCAGTGATGCCAACCCCCGTAGCGGGACCCCCTACGAGCAGTACTTC.

CDR3 in DNA: TGTGCCAGCAGCTTAGGGCTAGCGGACCTCTACAATGAGCAGTTCTTC. This encodes CASSLGLADLYNEQFF. The chain carries TRBV7-3 and TRBJ2-1; 7 nucleotides align to TRBD2. The CDR3 has 16 residues. Germline CDR1 reads SGHTA; CDR2 reads FQGTGA. Trimming at V came to 2 bases and at J to 3 bases, leaving 7 bases not matched to a gene.

This chain connects TRBV7-2 to TRBJ1-4; the D gene is possibly TRBD1 (6 bases). V dropped 5 bases and J dropped 7 bases, with 17 bases sitting between them. Per germline, CDR1 SGHTA and CDR2 FQGNSA. The CDR3 spans 15 residues. CDR3 protein: CASSTNRVIREKLFF. The CDR3 DNA sequence: TGTGCCAGCAGCACAAACAGGGTTATTCGTGAAAAACTGTTTTTT.

The V call is TRBV7-2, the J call TRBJ2-3; 7 nucleotides line up with TRBD2. With 1 base clipped from V and 2 bases from J, the junction kept 9 bases outside the gene matches. The CDR3 runs 17 residues. CDR1 and CDR2 from the germline V gene are SGHTA and FQGNSA. This CDR3 reads CASSLEPRLALTDTQYF. CDR3 sequence (DNA): TGTGCCAGCAGCTTAGAGCCGAGACTAGCCCTCACAGATACGCAGTATTTT.

The rearrangement uses TRBV19 and TRBJ2-1; D is possibly TRBD2 (5 bases). V lost 5 bases and J 0 bases, leaving 11 bases between the germline ends. Germline V CDR1 and CDR2: LNHDA, SQIVND (reference sequence). This CDR3 has 15 residues. The CDR3: CASSSSTYSYNEQFF. The CDR3 DNA sequence: TGTGCCAGTAGTTCTAGCACTTACTCCTACAATGAGCAGTTCTTC.

This chain links TRBV18 with TRBJ1-4, with a weak D call TRBD1 (5 bases). Looked up from germline, CDR1 is KGHSH and CDR2 is LQKENI. V lost 2 bases and J 10 bases, leaving 17 bases between the germline ends. CDR3 length: 15 amino acids. The CDR3 reads CASSPKETGWGKLFF. DNA for the CDR3: TGTGCCAGCTCACCAAAGGAAACAGGATGGGGAAAACTGTTTTTT.

The chain has TRBV2 and TRBJ1-1; 8 bases line up with TRBD1. The CDR3 has 12 residues. In germline, CDR1 is SNHLY, CDR2 FYNNEI. Trimming took 8 bases from V and 8 from J; bases not matched to a gene: 7. CDR3 in amino acids: CASQSQGAEAFF. DNA for the CDR3: TGTGCCAGCCAAAGTCAGGGGGCAGAAGCTTTCTTT.